Listed here are 3 T cell receptor beta chains from one sample, sequenced in a study of cytomegalovirus exposure and HLA in healthy donors (TCRdb year 2017). The library was built by means of the immunoSEQ multiplex PCR assay. A mixture of 60 forward primers for TCR Vbeta segments and 13 reverse primers for TCR Jbeta segments was used in the multiplex PCR. TCRdb retrieved this table from immuneACCESS and kept in-frame rearrangements only. Not all clones are present; in checked studies, unresolved V genes account for under half, and no reason is known for the remainder. This sample holds around 130,000 clones; 50% to 75% were observed only once. The top ten clonotypes cover roughly 8.6% of the sample. Sequences were obtained from PBMCs. The receptors derive from a woman in her 40s in good health and CMV-seropositive.

This chain uses TRBV11-3 with TRBJ1-1, with TRBD1 as a possible D gene (5 bases). The CDR3 is 17 residues long. The ends were cut back, 5 bases at V and 1 base at J, with 20 bases in the middle. Germline V gene sequence: CDR1 SGHNT, CDR2 YENEEA. The CDR3 is CASSPMGGGGRNTEAFF. Written as DNA, the CDR3 is TGTGCCAGCAGCCCCATGGGAGGTGGGGGAAGGAACACTGAAGCTTTCTTT.

This clone was observed a handful of times. The CDR3 protein is CSADRAHEQFF. Here the CDR3 DNA reads TGCAGTGCTGACAGGGCCCATGAGCAGTTCTTC. The chain is built from TRBV20-1 and TRBJ2-1, with 7 bases identical to TRBD1. V dropped 5 bases and J dropped 8; count of bases not matched to a gene: 3. Germline V gene lookup returns CDR1 DFQATT and CDR2 SNEGSKA (reference sequence). The CDR3 has 11 amino acids.

This chain links TRBV9 with TRBJ2-7; D is uncertain. Germline values: CDR1 SGDLS, CDR2 YYNGEE. CDR3 length: 14 amino acids. Trimming left V 4 bases short and J 2 bases short, with 13 bases between. CDR3 coding DNA: TGTGCCAGCAGCCCCGAGTGGGCCCCCTACGAGCAGTACTTC. Protein product: CASSPEWAPYEQYF.